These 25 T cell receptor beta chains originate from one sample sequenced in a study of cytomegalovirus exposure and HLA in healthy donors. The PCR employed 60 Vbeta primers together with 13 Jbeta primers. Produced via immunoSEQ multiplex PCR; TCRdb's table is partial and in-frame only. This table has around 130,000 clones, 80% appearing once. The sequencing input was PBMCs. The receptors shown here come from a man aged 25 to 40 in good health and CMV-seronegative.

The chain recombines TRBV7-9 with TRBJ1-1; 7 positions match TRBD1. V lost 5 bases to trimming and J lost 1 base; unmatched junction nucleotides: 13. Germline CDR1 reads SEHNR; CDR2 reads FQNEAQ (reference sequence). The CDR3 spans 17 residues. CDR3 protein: CASSPIGTAAWNTEAFF. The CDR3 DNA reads TGTGCCAGCAGCCCGATTGGGACAGCAGCGTGGAACACTGAAGCTTTCTTT.

The CDR3 region has the DNA TGTGCCAGCAGCGTAGGTCACCAGCGCTCCTACGAGCAGTACTTC. It yields the protein CASSVGHQRSYEQYF. V is TRBV9 and J is TRBJ2-7; D not certain. The CDR3 has 15 amino acids. The germline gives CDR1 SGDLS, CDR2 YYNGEE. V was trimmed by 0 bases and J by 0 bases, leaving 10 bases between them. The full variable domain, its missing parts supplied by reference TRBV9 and TRBJ2-7, is DSGVTQTPKHLITATGQRVTLRCSPRSGDLSVYWYQQSLDQGLQFLIQYYNGEERAKGNILERFSAQQFPDLHSELNLSSLELGDSALYFCASSVGHQRSYEQYFGPGTRLTVT.

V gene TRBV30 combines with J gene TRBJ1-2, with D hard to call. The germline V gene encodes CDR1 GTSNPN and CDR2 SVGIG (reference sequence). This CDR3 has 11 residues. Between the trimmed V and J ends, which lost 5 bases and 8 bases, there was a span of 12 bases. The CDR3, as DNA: TGTGCCTGGCCGACCCTCGGGGGCTACACCTTC. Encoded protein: CAWPTLGGYTF.

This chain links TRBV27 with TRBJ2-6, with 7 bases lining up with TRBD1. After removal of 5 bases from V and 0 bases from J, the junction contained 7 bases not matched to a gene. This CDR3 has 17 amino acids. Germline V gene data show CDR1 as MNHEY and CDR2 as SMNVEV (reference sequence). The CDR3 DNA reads TGTGCCAGCAGTGGGGGACAGTTCAACTCTGGGGCCAACGTCCTGACTTTC. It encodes CASSGGQFNSGANVLTF.

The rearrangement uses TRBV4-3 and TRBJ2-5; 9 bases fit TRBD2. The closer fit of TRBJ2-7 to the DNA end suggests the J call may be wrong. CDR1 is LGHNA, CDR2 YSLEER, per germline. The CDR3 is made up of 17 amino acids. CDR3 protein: CASSQAGVAGVTYEQYF. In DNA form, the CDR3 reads TGCGCCAGCAGCCAAGCCGGGGTAGCGGGAGTAACGTACGAGCAGTACTTC.

The CDR3 sequence: CASSWTGTSGRAATGELFF. CDR3 nucleotides: TGCGCCAGCAGCTGGACCGGGACTAGCGGGAGGGCGGCGACCGGGGAGCTGTTTTTT. The chain is built from TRBV5-1 and TRBJ2-2; 16 nucleotides match TRBD2. J gave up 5 bases and V 3 bases, and 10 bases lay outside the gene matches. The CDR3 length is 19 residues. Per germline, CDR1 SGHRS and CDR2 YFSETQ.

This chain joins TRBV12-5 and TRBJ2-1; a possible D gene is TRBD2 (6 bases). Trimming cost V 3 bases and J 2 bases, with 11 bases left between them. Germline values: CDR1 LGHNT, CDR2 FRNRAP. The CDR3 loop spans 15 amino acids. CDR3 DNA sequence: TGTGCTAGTGGTTTTGGAGGGAGAACCTACAATGAGCAGTTCTTC. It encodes CASGFGGRTYNEQFF. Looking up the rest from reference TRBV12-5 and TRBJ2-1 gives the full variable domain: DARVTQTPRHKVTEMGQEVTMRCQPILGHNTVFWYRQTMMQGLELLAYFRNRAPLDDSGMPKDRFSAEMPDATLATLKIQPSEPRDSAVYFCASGFGGRTYNEQFFGPGTRLTVL.

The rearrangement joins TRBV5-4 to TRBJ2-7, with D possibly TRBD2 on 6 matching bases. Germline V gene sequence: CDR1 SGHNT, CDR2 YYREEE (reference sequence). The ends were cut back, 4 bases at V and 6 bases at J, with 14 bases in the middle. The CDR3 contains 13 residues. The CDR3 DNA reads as TGTGCCAGCAGCAAGATCGGGACTTTCGAGCAGTACTTC. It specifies CASSKIGTFEQYF.

In DNA form, the CDR3 reads TGTGCCACCAGCAGAGATCCGGACAGGGACAATCAGCCCCAGCATTTT. This encodes CATSRDPDRDNQPQHF. The chain employs TRBV15 and TRBJ1-5; 8 nucleotides line up with TRBD1. V dropped 0 bases and J dropped 3; count of bases not matched to a gene: 4. Germline values: CDR1 LNHNV, CDR2 YYDKDF (reference sequence). The CDR3 spans 16 residues.

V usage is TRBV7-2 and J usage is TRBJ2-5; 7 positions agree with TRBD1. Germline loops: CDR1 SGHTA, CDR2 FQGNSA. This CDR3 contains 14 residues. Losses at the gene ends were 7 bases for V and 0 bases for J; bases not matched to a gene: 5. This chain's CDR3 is CASNEQGYQETQYF. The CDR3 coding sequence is TGTGCCAGCAATGAACAGGGGTACCAAGAGACCCAGTACTTC.

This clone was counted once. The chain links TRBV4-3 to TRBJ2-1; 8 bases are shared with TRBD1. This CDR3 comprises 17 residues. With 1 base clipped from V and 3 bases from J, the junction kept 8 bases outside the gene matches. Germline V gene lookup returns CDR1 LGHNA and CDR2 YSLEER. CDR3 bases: TGCGCCAGCAGCCAAGTTTTAGGACAGGGTCGCTACAATGAGCAGTTCTTC. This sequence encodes CASSQVLGQGRYNEQFF.

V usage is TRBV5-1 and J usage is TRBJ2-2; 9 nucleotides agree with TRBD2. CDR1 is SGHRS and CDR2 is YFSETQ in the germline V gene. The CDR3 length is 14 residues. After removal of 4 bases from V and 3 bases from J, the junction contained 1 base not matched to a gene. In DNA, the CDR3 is TGCGCCAGCAGCCCTAGCGGGGACACCGGGGAGCTGTTTTTT. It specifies CASSPSGDTGELFF.

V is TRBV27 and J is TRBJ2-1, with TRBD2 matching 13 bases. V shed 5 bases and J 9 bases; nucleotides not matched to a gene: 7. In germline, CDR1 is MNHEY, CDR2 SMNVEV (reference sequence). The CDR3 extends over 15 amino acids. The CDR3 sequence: CASSPGLAGSSEQFF. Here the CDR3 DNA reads TGTGCCAGCAGTCCGGGACTAGCGGGATCCAGTGAGCAGTTCTTC.

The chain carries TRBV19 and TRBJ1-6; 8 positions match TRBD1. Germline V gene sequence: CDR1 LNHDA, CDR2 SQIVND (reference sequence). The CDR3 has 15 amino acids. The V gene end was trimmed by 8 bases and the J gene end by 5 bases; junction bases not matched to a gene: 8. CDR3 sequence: CASRHQGANNSPLHF. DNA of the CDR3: TGTGCCAGTCGTCACCAGGGGGCAAATAATTCACCCCTCCACTTT.

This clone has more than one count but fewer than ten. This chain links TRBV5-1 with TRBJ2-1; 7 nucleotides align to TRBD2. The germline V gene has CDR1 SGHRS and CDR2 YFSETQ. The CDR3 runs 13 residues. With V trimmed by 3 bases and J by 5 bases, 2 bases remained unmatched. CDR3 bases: TGCGCCAGCAGCTGGACTAGAAACAATGAGCAGTTCTTC. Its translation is CASSWTRNNEQFF.

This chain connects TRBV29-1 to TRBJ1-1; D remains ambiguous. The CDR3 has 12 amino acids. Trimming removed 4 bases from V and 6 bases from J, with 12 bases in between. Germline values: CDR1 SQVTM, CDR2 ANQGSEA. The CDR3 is CSVVVTRSEAFF. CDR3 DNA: TGCAGCGTTGTAGTTACGCGTTCTGAAGCTTTCTTT.

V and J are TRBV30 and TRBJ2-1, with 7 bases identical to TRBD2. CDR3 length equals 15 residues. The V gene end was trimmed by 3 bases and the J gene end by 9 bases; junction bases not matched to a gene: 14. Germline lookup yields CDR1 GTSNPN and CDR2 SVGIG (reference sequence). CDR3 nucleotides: TGTGCCTGGAGCCCGCCCAGCGGGAACGCTGGTGAGCAGTTCTTC. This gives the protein CAWSPPSGNAGEQFF.

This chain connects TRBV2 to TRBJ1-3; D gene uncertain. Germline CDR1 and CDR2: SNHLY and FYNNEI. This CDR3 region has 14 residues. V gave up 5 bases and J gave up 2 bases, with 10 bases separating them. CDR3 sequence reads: CASSTGFTGNTIYF. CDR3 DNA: TGTGCCAGCAGTACGGGGTTCACTGGAAACACCATATATTTT. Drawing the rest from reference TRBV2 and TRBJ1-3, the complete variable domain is EPEVTQTPSHQVTQMGQEVILRCVPISNHLYFYWYRQILGQKVEFLVSFYNNEISEKSEIFDDQFSVERPDGSNFTLKIRSTKLEDSAMYFCASSTGFTGNTIYFGEGSWLTVV.

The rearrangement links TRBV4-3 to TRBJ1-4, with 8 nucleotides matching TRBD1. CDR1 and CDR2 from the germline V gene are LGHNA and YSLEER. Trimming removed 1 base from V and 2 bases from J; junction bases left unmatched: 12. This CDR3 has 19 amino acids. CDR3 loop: CASSQVPHQGARTNEKLFF. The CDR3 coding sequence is TGCGCCAGCAGCCAAGTGCCCCACCAGGGGGCAAGGACTAATGAAAAACTGTTTTTT.

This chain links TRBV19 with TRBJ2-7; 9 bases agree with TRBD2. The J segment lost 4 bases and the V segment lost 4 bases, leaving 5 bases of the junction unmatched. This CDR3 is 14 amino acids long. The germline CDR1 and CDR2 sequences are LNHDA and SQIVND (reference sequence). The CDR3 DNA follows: TGTGCCAGTAGTACGACTAGCGGCGTATACGAGCAGTACTTC. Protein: CASSTTSGVYEQYF.

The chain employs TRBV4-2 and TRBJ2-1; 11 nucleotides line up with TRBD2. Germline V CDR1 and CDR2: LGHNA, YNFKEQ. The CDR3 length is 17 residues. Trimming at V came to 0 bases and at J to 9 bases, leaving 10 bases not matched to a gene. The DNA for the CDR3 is TGTGCCAGCAGCCAAGATTGGCTAGCGGGAGGTTTGGGTGAGCAGTTCTTC. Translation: CASSQDWLAGGLGEQFF.

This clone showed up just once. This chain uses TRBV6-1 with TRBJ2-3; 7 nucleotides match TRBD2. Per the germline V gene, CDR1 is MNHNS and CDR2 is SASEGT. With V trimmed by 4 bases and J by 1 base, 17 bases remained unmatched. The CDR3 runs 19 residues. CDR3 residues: CASSGPQTTLAGRTDTQYF. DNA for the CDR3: TGTGCCAGCAGTGGACCCCAGACGACCTTAGCGGGTCGCACAGATACGCAGTATTTT.

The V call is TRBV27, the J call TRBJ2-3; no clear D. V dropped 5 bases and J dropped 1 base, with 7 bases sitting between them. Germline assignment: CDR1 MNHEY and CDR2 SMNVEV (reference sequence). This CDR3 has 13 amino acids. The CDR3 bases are TGTGCCAGCAGTGGGCGAGGCACAGATACGCAGTATTTT. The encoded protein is CASSGRGTDTQYF.

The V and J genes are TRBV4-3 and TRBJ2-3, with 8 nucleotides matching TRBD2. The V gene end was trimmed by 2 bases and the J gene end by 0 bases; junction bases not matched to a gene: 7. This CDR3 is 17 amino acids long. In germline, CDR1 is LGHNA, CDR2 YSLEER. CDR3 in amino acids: CASSQNRGGGSTDTQYF. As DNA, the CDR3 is TGCGCCAGCAGCCAAAACCGTGGCGGGGGGAGCACAGATACGCAGTATTTT.

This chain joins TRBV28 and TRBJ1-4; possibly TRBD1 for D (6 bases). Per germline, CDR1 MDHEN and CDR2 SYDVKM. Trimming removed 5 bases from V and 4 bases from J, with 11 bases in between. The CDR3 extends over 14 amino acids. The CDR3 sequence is CASSQQGYNEKLFF. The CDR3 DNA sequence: TGTGCCAGCAGTCAACAGGGCTATAATGAAAAACTGTTTTTT.